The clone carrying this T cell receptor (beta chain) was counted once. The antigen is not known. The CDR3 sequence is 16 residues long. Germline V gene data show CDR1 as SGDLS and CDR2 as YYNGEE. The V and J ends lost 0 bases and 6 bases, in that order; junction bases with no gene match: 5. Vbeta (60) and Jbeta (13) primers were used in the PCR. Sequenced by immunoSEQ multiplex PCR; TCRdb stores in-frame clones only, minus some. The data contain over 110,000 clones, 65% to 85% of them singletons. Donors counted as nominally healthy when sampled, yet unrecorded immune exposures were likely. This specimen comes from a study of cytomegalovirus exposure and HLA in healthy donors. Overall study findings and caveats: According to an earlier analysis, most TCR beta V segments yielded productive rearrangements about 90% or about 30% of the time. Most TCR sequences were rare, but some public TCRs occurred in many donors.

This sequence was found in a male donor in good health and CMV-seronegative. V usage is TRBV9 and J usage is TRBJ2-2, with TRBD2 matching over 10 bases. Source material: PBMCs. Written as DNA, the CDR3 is TGTGCCAGCAGCGTAGGGGGTAGCGGGAGGCCCGGGGAGCTGTTTTTT. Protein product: CASSVGGSGRPGELFF.